Below, 5 T cell receptor beta chains from the same sample are listed, as sequenced in a study of neurological immune-mediated disorders. MiXCR, run by TCRdb on the 5' RACE reads, gives a single entry per CDR3 protein. This table has about 76,000 distinct CDR3 sequences, roughly 18% appearing once. The sequenced sample consisted of PBMCs. The receptor source for this set is a woman between 40 and 55 years old in good health.

Many counts were recorded for this clonotype. V and J are TRBV7-9 and TRBJ1-4; TRBD1 might be the D (6 bases). The CDR3 contains 15 residues. V was shortened by 6 bases and J by 3 bases, with 14 bases between the two germline ends. Germline values: CDR1 SEHNR, CDR2 FQNEAQ (reference sequence). CDR3 sequence (DNA): TGTGCCAGCAGTCAACAGGGCGGGCCTAATGAAAAACTGTTTTTT. Translating gives CASSQQGGPNEKLFF.

This clonotype was seen ten or more times. The chain recombines TRBV7-9 with TRBJ1-6, with D uncertain. The CDR3 is made up of 13 amino acids. The ends were cut back, 4 bases at V and 5 bases at J, with 6 bases in the middle. In germline, CDR1 is SEHNR, CDR2 FQNEAQ (reference sequence). DNA for the CDR3: TGTGCCAGCAGCTCGACGGATAATTCACCCCTCCACTTT. Translation gives CASSSTDNSPLHF.

This clonotype was recorded many times. The V and J genes are TRBV7-2 and TRBJ2-6; no reliable D call. Trimming removed 2 bases from V and 0 bases from J, with 5 bases in between. Looked up from germline, CDR1 is SGHTA and CDR2 is FQGNSA. The CDR3 is 15 amino acids. In DNA, the CDR3 is TGTGCCAGCAGCTTATGGGGCTCTGGGGCCAACGTCCTGACTTTC. Its protein product is CASSLWGSGANVLTF.

Ten or more counts support this clonotype. The chain combines TRBV7-9 with TRBJ2-1; 8 nucleotides align to TRBD2. Germline trimming cut 5 bases from V and 9 bases from J; bases unmatched to any gene: 12. Germline V gene lookup returns CDR1 SEHNR and CDR2 FQNEAQ (reference sequence). The CDR3 extends over 15 amino acids. The CDR3 region is CASSALAGLPSEQFF. The CDR3 DNA is TGTGCCAGCAGCGCTTTAGCGGGGCTTCCTTCTGAGCAGTTCTTC.

J is TRBJ2-3 and V is TRBV2; D unclear. CDR3 size: 18 residues. With 7 bases removed from V and 0 bases from J, the gap between germline ends came to 23 bases. The V gene's germline CDR1 is SNHLY and CDR2 FYNNEI. The CDR3 DNA reads TGTGCCAGCAATGATACGGAGTCACTACTCTATAGCACAGATACGCAGTATTTT. Residues: CASNDTESLLYSTDTQYF.